These 21 T cell receptor beta chains came from one sample sequenced in a study of cytomegalovirus exposure and HLA in healthy donors. PCR involved 60 Vbeta and 13 Jbeta primers. Generated by immunoSEQ multiplex PCR, the TCRdb table keeps only in-frame clones and is missing some. Among fewer than 150,000 clones listed, roughly 80% were seen once. Sequenced input: PBMCs. The source of these receptors is a man aged 35 to 55 in good health and CMV-seropositive.

V and J are TRBV11-2 and TRBJ2-7, with 7 positions matching TRBD2. The CDR3 sequence is 17 residues long. V was clipped by 5 bases and J by 4 bases; unmatched bases: 17. Germline assignment: CDR1 SGHAT and CDR2 FQNNGV. CDR3 sequence reads: CASSLSGTMDPVYEQYF. The CDR3 region has the DNA TGTGCCAGCAGCCTCTCCGGGACTATGGATCCTGTTTACGAGCAGTACTTC.

This clone showed up just a few times. This sequence joins TRBV4-3 and TRBJ1-2; no definite D call. In germline, CDR1 is LGHNA, CDR2 YSLEER. Between the trimmed V and J ends, which lost 2 bases and 5 bases, there was a span of 12 bases. The CDR3 consists of 14 residues. This CDR3 is CASSQLGTLYGYTF. In DNA, the CDR3 is TGCGCCAGCAGCCAACTAGGAACCCTATATGGCTACACCTTC.

J is TRBJ2-4 and V is TRBV25-1; D is perhaps TRBD1 (5 bases). The V end lost 4 bases, the J end lost 3 bases, and 10 bases lay between the germline ends. The CDR3 has 14 residues. The germline V gene encodes CDR1 MGHDK and CDR2 SYGVNS. CDR3 sequence (DNA): TGTGCCAGCAGTGTGCAGGGCAGCAAAAACATTCAGTACTTC. Translating gives CASSVQGSKNIQYF.

The gene calls are TRBV10-1 and TRBJ2-5; unclear D gene. The CDR3 consists of 12 residues. Trimming removed 4 bases from V and 1 base from J, with 4 bases in between. CDR1 is WNHNN, CDR2 SYGVQD, per germline (reference sequence). The DNA for the CDR3 is TGCGCCAGCAGTGCCGGCCAAGAGACCCAGTACTTC. As protein: CASSAGQETQYF.

This CDR3 reads CASSVDRYMLELFF. CDR3 coding DNA: TGTGCCAGCAGCGTAGACAGGTATATGTTGGAGCTGTTTTTT. The chain couples TRBV9 to TRBJ2-2; a possible D gene is TRBD1 (5 bases). Per the germline V gene, CDR1 is SGDLS and CDR2 is YYNGEE. V dropped 0 bases and J dropped 10 bases, with 13 bases sitting between them. The CDR3 consists of 14 residues.

In regard to this clone: Mismatch with germline at one junction end may stem from a read error. This sequence joins TRBV6-5 and TRBJ1-2; 10 positions match TRBD1. Germline V gives CDR1 MNHEY, CDR2 SVGAGI. The CDR3 is 15 amino acids. Written as DNA, the CDR3 is TGTGCCATCAGTGGACAGGGGGACCTCAACTATGGCTACACCTTC. Translated: CAISGQGDLNYGYTF.

The CDR3 loop reads CASSQEVTSGVGEQFF. The DNA of the CDR3 is TGCGCCAGCAGCCAAGAGGTGACTAGCGGGGTAGGAGAGCAGTTCTTC. The chain carries TRBV4-1 and TRBJ2-1; 11 nucleotides line up with TRBD2. The germline V gene encodes CDR1 MGHRA and CDR2 YSYEKL. This CDR3 has 16 amino acids. Trimming cost V 0 bases and J 10 bases; bases outside gene matches: 8.

V gene TRBV30 combines with J gene TRBJ2-1, with D unresolved. V lost 0 bases and J 10 bases, leaving 7 bases between the germline ends. Germline loops: CDR1 GTSNPN, CDR2 SVGIG (reference sequence). The length of the CDR3 is 11 residues. CDR3: CAWSVGSEQFF. CDR3 bases: TGTGCCTGGAGTGTTGGTAGCGAGCAGTTCTTC.

The chain combines TRBV10-3 with TRBJ1-2, with 11 positions matching TRBD1. V dropped 6 bases and J dropped 6; count of bases not matched to a gene: 12. CDR1 and CDR2 (germline): ENHRY, SYGVKD. CDR3 length: 16 residues. The CDR3 loop reads CAISQTGQGALNGYTF. Written as DNA, the CDR3 is TGTGCCATCAGCCAGACTGGACAGGGGGCGCTAAATGGCTACACCTTC.

V and J are TRBV18 and TRBJ2-5; the D gene is possibly TRBD1 (6 bases). This CDR3 is built from 14 residues. The germline CDR1 and CDR2 sequences are KGHSH and LQKENI. Trimming took off 6 bases at V and 2 bases at J, with 13 bases between the two ends. CDR3 residues: CASSVYQGQETQYF. The CDR3, as DNA: TGTGCCAGCTCCGTCTACCAGGGGCAAGAGACCCAGTACTTC.

The chain is built from TRBV11-3 and TRBJ2-5, with 9 bases aligning to TRBD2. Losses at the gene ends were 2 bases for V and 1 base for J; bases not matched to a gene: 8. In germline, CDR1 is SGHNT, CDR2 YENEEA. CDR3 length: 17 residues. The CDR3 region is CASSLSFGGGAQETQYF. DNA of the CDR3: TGTGCCAGCAGCTTAAGCTTCGGCGGGGGGGCCCAAGAGACCCAGTACTTC.

The chain uses TRBV29-1 and TRBJ1-1; D uncertain. Germline values: CDR1 SQVTM, CDR2 ANQGSEA. The CDR3 has 13 amino acids. The CDR3 spells CNASRVQNTEAFF. CDR3 coding DNA: TGCAACGCCAGTCGGGTGCAGAACACTGAAGCTTTCTTT. The full variable domain, with the rest looked up from reference TRBV29-1 and TRBJ1-1, is SAVISQKPSRDICQRGTSLTIQCQVDSQVTMMFWYRQQPGQSLTLIATANQGSEATYESGFVIDKFPISRPNLTFSTLTVSNMSPEDSSIYLCNASRVQNTEAFFGQGTRLTVV.

The chain couples TRBV4-3 to TRBJ2-7; D is perhaps TRBD1 (5 bases). The CDR3 contains 16 residues. Trimming pared 0 bases from V and 3 bases from J, leaving 15 bases between. Looked up from germline, CDR1 is LGHNA and CDR2 is YSLEER. The CDR3 bases are TGCGCCAGCAGCCAAGATATAGCAGGGATCAGCTACGAGCAGTACTTC. This encodes CASSQDIAGISYEQYF.

This clone was detected once. The chain is built from TRBV5-1 and TRBJ2-1, with TRBD1 matching 8 bases. Unmatched junction bases numbered 10, after V lost 1 base and J lost 10 bases. Germline CDR1 SGHRS, CDR2 YFSETQ. The CDR3 consists of 15 residues. CDR3 sequence reads: CASSLLGQGLGEQFF. The CDR3 nucleotides are TGCGCCAGCAGCTTGTTAGGACAGGGACTGGGAGAGCAGTTCTTC.

V gene TRBV11-2 combines with J gene TRBJ2-2; TRBD1 aligns across 8 bases. Losses at the gene ends were 5 bases for V and 4 bases for J; bases not matched to a gene: 18. Germline loops: CDR1 SGHAT, CDR2 FQNNGV. CDR3 size: 19 residues. CDR3 coding DNA: TGTGCCAGCAGCCGACTTCAAGCTGGACAGGGAAAACGCACCGGGGAGCTGTTTTTT. Protein: CASSRLQAGQGKRTGELFF.

The gene calls are TRBV10-3 and TRBJ1-3, with 7 bases identical to TRBD1. Germline V CDR1 and CDR2: ENHRY, SYGVKD. After removal of 0 bases from V and 2 bases from J, the junction contained 4 bases not matched to a gene. The CDR3 is 16 residues long. CDR3 sequence: CAISESLGQAGNTIYF. As DNA, the CDR3 is TGTGCCATCAGTGAGTCGCTTGGACAGGCTGGAAACACCATATATTTT.

Turning to this clone: Sequence at one end of the junction differs from germline and may be a read error. V usage is TRBV7-6 and J usage is TRBJ1-1; tentative D call: TRBD1 (5 bases). There are 13 residues in the CDR3. The germline V gene encodes CDR1 SGHVS and CDR2 FNYEAQ. The CDR3 loop is CAGSLEAGGGAFF. In nucleotides, the CDR3 is TGTGCCGGCAGCTTAGAGGCCGGGGGTGGGGCTTTCTTT.

The chain combines TRBV9 with TRBJ2-1; 7 bases are shared with TRBD2. From germline, CDR1 is SGDLS and CDR2 YYNGEE. Losses at the gene ends were 0 bases for V and 3 bases for J; bases not matched to a gene: 3. This CDR3 comprises 15 residues. CDR3 DNA sequence: TGTGCCAGCAGCGTAGCAGCGGGATACTACAATGAGCAGTTCTTC. Residues: CASSVAAGYYNEQFF.

This clone was picked up one time. The chain couples TRBV6-5 to TRBJ1-1; tentative D call: TRBD1 (5 bases). V dropped 2 bases and J dropped 11 bases, with 24 bases sitting between them. The CDR3 totals 16 residues. Germline V gene sequence: CDR1 MNHEY, CDR2 SVGAGI. CDR3 amino acids: CASSYRKGRGLNGAFF. CDR3 DNA: TGTGCCAGCAGTTACCGAAAGGGGAGGGGATTGAACGGCGCTTTCTTT.

The chain has TRBV25-1 and TRBJ2-3; D is uncertain. Germline CDR1 reads MGHDK; CDR2 reads SYGVNS. V lost 1 base and J lost 0, with 11 bases in between. The CDR3 extends over 16 amino acids. The CDR3 DNA sequence: TGTGCCAGCAGTGAATTTCCGGGTACTAGCACAGATACGCAGTATTTT. As protein: CASSEFPGTSTDTQYF.

Only a few counts were recorded for this clone. V and J are TRBV6-1 and TRBJ2-7; 7 positions match TRBD2. Germline V gene sequence: CDR1 MNHNS, CDR2 SASEGT. V lost 4 bases to trimming and J lost 4 bases; unmatched junction nucleotides: 7. The CDR3 is made up of 14 amino acids. Written as DNA, the CDR3 is TGTGCCAGCAGTGGCGGGACTACCGCATACGAGCAGTACTTC. Translating it yields CASSGGTTAYEQYF.